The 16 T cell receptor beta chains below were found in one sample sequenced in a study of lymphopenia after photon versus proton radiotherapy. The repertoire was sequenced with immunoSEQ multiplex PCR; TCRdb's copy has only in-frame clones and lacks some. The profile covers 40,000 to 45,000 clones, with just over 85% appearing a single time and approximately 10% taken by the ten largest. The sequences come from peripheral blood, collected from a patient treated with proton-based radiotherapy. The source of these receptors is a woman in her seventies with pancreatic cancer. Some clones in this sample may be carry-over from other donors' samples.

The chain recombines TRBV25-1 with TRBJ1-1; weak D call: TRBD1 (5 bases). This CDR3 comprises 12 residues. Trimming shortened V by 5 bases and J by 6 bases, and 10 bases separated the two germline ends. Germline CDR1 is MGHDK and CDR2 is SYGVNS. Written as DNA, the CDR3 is TGTGCCAGCAGTCGGGGGGAAGCTGAAGCTTTCTTT. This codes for CASSRGEAEAFF.

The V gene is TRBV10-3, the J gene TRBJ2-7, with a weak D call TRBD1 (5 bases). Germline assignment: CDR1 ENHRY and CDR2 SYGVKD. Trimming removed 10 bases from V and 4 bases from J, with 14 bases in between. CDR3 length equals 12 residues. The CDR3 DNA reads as TGTGCCACCTCAGGGAACGAATACGAGCAGTACTTC. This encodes CATSGNEYEQYF.

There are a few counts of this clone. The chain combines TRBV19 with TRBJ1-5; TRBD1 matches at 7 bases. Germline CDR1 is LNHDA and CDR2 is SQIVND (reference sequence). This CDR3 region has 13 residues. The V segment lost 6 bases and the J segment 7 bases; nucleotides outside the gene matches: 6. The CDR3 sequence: CASSQGGAQPQHF. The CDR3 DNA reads TGTGCCAGTAGCCAGGGGGGGGCGCAGCCCCAGCATTTT.

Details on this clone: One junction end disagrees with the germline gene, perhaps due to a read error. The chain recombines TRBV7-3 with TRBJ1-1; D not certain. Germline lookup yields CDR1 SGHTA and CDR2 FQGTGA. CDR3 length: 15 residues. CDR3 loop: CASSLTTDMNTEAFF. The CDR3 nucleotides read TGTGCCAGCAGCCTAACAACAGATATGAACACTGAAGCTTTCTTT.

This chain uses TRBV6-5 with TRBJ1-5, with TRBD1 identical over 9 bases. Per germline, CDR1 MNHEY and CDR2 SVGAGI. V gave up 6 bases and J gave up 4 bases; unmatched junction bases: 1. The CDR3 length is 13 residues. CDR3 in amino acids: CASRGQGNQPQHF. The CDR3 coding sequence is TGTGCCAGCAGGGGACAGGGAAATCAGCCCCAGCATTTT.

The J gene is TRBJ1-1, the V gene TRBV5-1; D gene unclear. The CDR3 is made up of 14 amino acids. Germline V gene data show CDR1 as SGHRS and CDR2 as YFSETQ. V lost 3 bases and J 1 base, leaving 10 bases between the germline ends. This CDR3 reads CASSSLQPNTEAFF. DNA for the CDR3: TGCGCCAGCAGCTCGCTACAGCCGAACACTGAAGCTTTCTTT.

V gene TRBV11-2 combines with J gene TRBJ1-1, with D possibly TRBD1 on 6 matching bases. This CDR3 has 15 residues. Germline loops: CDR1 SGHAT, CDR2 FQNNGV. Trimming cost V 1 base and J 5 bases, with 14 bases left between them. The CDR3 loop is CASSLVSRGRTEAFF. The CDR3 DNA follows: TGTGCCAGCAGCTTAGTCTCCAGGGGTAGGACTGAAGCTTTCTTT.

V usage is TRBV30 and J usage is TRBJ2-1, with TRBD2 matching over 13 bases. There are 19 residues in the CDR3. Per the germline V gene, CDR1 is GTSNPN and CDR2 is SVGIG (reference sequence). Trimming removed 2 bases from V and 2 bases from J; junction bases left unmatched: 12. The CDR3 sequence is CAWSPLTGTSGIPYNEQFF. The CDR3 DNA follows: TGTGCCTGGAGTCCTCTAACCGGGACTAGCGGGATTCCCTACAATGAGCAGTTCTTC.

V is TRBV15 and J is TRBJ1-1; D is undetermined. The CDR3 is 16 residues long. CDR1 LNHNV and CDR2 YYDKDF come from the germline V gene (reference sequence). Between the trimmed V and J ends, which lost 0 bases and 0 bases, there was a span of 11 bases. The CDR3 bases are TGTGCCACCAGCAGAGAAGCAAATATTATGAACACTGAAGCTTTCTTT. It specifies CATSREANIMNTEAFF.

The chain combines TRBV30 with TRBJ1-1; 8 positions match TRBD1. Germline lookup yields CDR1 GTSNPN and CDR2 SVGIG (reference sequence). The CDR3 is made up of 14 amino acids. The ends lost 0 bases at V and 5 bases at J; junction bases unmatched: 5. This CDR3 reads CAWSVQGAQTEAFF. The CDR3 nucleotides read TGTGCCTGGAGTGTCCAGGGGGCGCAAACTGAAGCTTTCTTT.

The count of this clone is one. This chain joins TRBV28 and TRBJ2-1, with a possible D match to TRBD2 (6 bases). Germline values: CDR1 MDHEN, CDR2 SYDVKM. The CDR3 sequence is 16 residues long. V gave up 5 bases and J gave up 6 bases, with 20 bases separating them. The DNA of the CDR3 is TGTGCCAGCAGTCCCCTCGGGAGTTCTATCTCCAATGAGCAGTTCTTC. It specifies CASSPLGSSISNEQFF.

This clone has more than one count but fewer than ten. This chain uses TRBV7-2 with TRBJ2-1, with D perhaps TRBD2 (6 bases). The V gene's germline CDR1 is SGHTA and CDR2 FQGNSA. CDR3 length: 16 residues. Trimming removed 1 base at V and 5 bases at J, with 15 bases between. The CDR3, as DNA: TGTGCCAGCAGCTTAGGAGGGACTTTCCCAGACAATGAGCAGTTCTTC. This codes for CASSLGGTFPDNEQFF.

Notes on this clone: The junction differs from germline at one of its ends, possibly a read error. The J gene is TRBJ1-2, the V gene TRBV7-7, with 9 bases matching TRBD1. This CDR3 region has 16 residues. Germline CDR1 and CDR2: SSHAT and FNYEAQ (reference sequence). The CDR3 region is CASSPTGTGKNYGYTF. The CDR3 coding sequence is TGTGCTAGCAGCCCGACCGGGACAGGGAAAAACTATGGCTACACCTTC.

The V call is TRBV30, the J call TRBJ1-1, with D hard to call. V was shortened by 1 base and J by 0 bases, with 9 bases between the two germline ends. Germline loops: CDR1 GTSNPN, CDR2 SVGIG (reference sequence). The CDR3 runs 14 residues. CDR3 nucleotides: TGTGCCTGGAGTGGGACTTCAATGAACACTGAAGCTTTCTTT. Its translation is CAWSGTSMNTEAFF. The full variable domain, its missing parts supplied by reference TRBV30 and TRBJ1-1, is SQTIHQWPATLVQPVGSPLSLECTVEGTSNPNLYWYRQAAGRGLQLLFYSVGIGQISSEVPQNLSASRPQDRQFILSSKKLLLSDSGFYLCAWSGTSMNTEAFFGQGTRLTVV.

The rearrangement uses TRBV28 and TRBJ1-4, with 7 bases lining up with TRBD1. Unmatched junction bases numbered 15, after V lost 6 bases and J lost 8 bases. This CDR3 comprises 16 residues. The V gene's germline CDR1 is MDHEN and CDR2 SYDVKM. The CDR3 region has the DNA TGTGCCAGCAGCCGCGGAGAGGGGGCGAATAACGAAAAACTGTTTTTT. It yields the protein CASSRGEGANNEKLFF.

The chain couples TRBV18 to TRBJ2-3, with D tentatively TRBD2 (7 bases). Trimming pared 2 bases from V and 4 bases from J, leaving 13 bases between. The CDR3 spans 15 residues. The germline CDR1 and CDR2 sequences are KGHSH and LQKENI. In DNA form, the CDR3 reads TGTGCCAGCTCACCAGCGGGGGCTCTAGCAGATACGCAGTATTTT. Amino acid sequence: CASSPAGALADTQYF.